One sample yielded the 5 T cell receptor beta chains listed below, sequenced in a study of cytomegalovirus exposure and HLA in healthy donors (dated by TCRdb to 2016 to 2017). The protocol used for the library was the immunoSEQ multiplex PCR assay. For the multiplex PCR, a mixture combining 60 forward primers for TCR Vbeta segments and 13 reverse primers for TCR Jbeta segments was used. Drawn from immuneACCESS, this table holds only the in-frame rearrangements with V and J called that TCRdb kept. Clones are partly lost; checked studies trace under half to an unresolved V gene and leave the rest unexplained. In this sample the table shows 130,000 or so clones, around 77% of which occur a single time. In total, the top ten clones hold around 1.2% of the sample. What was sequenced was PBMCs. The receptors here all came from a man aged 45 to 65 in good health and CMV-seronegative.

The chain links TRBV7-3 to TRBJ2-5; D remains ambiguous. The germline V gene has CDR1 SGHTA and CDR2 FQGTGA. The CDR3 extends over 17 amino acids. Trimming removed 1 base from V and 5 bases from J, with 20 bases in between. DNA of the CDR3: TGTGCCAGCAGCTTAAGCCCCGCCGACTTATCTGGGGAGACCCAGTACTTC. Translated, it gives CASSLSPADLSGETQYF.

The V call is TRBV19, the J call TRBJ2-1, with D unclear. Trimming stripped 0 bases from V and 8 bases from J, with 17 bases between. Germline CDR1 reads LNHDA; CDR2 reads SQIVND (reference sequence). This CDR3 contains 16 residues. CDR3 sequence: CASSIDSQTRRHEQFF. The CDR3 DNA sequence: TGTGCCAGTAGTATAGATTCCCAGACTCGTAGGCATGAGCAGTTCTTC. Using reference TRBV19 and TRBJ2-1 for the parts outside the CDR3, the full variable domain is DGGITQSPKYLFRKEGQNVTLSCEQNLNHDAMYWYRQDPGQGLRLIYYSQIVNDFQKGDIAEGYSVSREKKESFPLTVTSAQKNPTAFYLCASSIDSQTRRHEQFFGPGTRLTVL.

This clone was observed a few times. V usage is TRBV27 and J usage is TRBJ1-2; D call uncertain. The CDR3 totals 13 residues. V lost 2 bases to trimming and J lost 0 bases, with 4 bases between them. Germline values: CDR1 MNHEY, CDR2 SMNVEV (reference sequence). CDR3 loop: CASSLQSNYGYTF. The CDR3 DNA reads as TGTGCCAGCAGTTTACAGTCTAACTATGGCTACACCTTC.

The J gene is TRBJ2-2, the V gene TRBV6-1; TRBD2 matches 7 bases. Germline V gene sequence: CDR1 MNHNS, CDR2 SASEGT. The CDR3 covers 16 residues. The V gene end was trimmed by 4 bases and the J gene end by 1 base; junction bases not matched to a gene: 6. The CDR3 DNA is TGTGCCAGCAGTGGGAGGGGAGGGGTGAACACCGGGGAGCTGTTTTTT. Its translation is CASSGRGGVNTGELFF.

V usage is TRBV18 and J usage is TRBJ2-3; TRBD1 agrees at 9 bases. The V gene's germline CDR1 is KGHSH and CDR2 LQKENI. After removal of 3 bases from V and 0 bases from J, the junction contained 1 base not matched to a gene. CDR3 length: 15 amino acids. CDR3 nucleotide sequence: TGTGCCAGCTCACCGGGGACAGGGAGCACAGATACGCAGTATTTT. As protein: CASSPGTGSTDTQYF.